This T cell receptor (beta chain) is drawn from a study of T cells after yellow fever vaccination. The V and J ends lost 6 bases and 4 bases, in that order; junction bases with no gene match: 7. The V gene's germline CDR1 is WSHSY and CDR2 SAAADI. The CDR3 has 15 amino acids. UMIs were added to TCR cDNA along with a universal primer site when it was made by 5'RACE template switching. In TCRdb, the 5' RACE reads were re-called with MiXCR into one record per CDR3 protein. The repertoire holds a few hundred thousand distinct CDR3 sequences, approximately 6.8% seen once, with around 1.1% in the top ten. Study conclusions and caveats: Among all clonotypes, a small share was observed in both CD4 and CD8 compartments. Researchers report a weaker secondary response that nonetheless peaked faster, day 5 versus 15.

Turning to this clonotype: The antigen is not known.

The rearrangement links TRBV10-2 to TRBJ2-7, with 12 bases fitting TRBD1. The TCR was taken from a man younger than 45 who received the YFV17D yellow fever vaccine. Sequencing was performed on CD4+ T cells sorted from PBMCs, taken on the day of the yellow fever booster vaccination. The CDR3 DNA follows: TGCGCCAGCAGAGAGGGACAGGGGGCCGGATACGAGCAGTACTTC. Translation gives CASREGQGAGYEQYF.